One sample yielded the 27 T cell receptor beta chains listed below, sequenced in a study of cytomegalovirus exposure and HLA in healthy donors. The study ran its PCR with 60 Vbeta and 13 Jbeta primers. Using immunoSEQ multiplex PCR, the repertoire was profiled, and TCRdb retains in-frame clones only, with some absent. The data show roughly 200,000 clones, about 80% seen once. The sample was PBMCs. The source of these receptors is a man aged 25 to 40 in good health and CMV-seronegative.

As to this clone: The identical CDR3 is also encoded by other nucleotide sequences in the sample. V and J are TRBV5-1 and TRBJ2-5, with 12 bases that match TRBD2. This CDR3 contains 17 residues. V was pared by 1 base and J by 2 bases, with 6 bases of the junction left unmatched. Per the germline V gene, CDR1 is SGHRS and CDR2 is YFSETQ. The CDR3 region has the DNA TGCGCCAGCAGCTTGCGCCAACTAGCGGGAGGACAAGAGACCCAGTACTTC. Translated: CASSLRQLAGGQETQYF.

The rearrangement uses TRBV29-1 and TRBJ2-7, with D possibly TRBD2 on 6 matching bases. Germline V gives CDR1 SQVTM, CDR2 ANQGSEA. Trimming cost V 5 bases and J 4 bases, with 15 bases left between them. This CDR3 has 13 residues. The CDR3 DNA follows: TGCAGCGTTACGGGACTCCTCAAATACGAGCAGTACTTC. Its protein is CSVTGLLKYEQYF.

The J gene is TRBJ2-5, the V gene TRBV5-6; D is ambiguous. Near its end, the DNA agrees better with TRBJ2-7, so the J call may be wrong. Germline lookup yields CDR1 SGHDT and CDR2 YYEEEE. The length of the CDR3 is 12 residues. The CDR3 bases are TGTGCCAGCAGCTTCTACTCCTACGAGCAGTACTTC. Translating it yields CASSFYSYEQYF.

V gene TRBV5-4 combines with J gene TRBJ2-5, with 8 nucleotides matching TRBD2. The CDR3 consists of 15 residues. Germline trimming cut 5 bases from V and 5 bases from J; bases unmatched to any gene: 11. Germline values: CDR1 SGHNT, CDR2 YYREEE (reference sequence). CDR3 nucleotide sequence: TGTGCCAGCAGTTACGTTAGCGGGATGATGGAGACCCAGTACTTC. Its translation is CASSYVSGMMETQYF.

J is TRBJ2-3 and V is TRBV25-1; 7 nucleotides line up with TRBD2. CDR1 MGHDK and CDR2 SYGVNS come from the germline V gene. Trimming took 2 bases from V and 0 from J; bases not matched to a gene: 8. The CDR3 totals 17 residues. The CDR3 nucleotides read TGTGCCAGCAGTGAACCATCTAGCGGAAAAAGCACAGATACGCAGTATTTT. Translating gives CASSEPSSGKSTDTQYF.

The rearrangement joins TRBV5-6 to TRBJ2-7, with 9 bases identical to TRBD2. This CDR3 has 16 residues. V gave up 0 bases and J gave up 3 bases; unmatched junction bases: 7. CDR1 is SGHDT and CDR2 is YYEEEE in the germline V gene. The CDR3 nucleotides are TGTGCCAGCAGCTTGGAGGGCGGGAGGGGAGGCTACGAGCAGTACTTC. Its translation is CASSLEGGRGGYEQYF.

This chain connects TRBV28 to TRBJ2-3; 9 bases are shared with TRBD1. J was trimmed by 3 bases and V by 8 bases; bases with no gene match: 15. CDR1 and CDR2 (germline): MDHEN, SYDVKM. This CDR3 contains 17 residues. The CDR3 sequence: CASFTSGTGLGTDTQYF. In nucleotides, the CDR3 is TGTGCCAGCTTCACCTCGGGGACAGGGCTAGGAACAGATACGCAGTATTTT.

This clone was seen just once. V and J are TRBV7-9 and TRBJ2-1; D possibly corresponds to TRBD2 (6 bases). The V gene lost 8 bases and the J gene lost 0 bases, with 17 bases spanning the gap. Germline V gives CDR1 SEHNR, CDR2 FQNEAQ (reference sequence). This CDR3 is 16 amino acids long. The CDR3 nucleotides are TGTGCCAGCGGGGGAGGTTGGACATCCTCCTACAATGAGCAGTTCTTC. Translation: CASGGGWTSSYNEQFF.

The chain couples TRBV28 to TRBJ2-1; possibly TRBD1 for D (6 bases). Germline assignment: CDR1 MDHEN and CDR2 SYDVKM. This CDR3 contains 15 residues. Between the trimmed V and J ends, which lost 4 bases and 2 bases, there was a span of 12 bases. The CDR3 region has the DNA TGTGCCAGCAGTTCCCCACAGGGAACCTACAATGAGCAGTTCTTC. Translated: CASSSPQGTYNEQFF.

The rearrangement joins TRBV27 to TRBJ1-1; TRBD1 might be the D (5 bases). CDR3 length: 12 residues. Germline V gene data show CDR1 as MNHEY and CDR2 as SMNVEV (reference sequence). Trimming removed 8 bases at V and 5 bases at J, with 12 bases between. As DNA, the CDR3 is TGTGCCAGCGGCCCGGGGGGAACTGAAGCTTTCTTT. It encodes CASGPGGTEAFF.

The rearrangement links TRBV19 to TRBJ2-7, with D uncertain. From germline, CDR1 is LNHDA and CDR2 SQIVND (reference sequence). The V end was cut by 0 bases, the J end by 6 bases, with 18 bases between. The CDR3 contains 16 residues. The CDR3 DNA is TGTGCCAGTAGTATAGATCTAGGCTCTTCCTTAGCCGAGCAGTACTTC. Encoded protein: CASSIDLGSSLAEQYF.

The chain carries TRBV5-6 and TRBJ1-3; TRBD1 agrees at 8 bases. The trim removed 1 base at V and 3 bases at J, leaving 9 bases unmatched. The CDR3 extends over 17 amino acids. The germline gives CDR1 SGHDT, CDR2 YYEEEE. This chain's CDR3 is CASSLFEVDRVGNTIYF. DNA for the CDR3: TGTGCCAGCAGCTTGTTCGAGGTGGACAGGGTTGGAAACACCATATATTTT.

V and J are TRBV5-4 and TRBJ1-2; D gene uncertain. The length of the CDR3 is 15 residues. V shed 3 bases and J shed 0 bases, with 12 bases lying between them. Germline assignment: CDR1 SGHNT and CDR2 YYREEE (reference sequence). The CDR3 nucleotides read TGTGCCAGCAGCTCCTCCCCCGGTTCTAACTATGGCTACACCTTC. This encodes CASSSSPGSNYGYTF.

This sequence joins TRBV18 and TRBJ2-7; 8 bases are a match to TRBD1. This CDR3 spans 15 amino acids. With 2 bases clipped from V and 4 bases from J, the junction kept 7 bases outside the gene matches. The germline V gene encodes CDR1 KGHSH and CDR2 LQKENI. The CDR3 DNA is TGTGCCAGCTCACCAGATACAGGGGGTTCTTACGAGCAGTACTTC. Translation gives CASSPDTGGSYEQYF. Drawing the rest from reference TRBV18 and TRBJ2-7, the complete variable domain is NAGVMQNPRHLVRRRGQEARLRCSPMKGHSHVYWYRQLPEEGLKFMVYLQKENIIDESGMPKERFSAEFPKEGPSILRIQQVVRGDSAAYFCASSPDTGGSYEQYFGPGTRLTVT.

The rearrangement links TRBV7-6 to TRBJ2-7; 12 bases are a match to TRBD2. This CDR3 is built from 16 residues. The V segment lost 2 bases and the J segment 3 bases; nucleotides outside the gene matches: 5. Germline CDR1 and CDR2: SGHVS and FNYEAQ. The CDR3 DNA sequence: TGTGCCAGCAGCTTACCCGGACTAGCGGGAAACTACGAGCAGTACTTC. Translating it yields CASSLPGLAGNYEQYF.

The CDR3 sequence is CAIRSRDSVSEAFF. The CDR3 coding sequence is TGTGCCATCAGGAGCCGGGACAGCGTGTCGGAAGCTTTCTTT. The chain is built from TRBV10-3 and TRBJ1-1; 7 bases match TRBD1. CDR3 length equals 14 residues. Looked up from germline, CDR1 is ENHRY and CDR2 is SYGVKD. V gave up 6 bases and J gave up 8 bases; unmatched junction bases: 12.

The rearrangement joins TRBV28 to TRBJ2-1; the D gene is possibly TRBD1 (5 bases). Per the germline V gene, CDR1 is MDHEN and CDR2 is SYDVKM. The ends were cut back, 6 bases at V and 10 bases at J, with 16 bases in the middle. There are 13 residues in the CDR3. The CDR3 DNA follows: TGTGCCAGCAGGGTGACAAACAAGGGGGAGCAGTTCTTC. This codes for CASRVTNKGEQFF.

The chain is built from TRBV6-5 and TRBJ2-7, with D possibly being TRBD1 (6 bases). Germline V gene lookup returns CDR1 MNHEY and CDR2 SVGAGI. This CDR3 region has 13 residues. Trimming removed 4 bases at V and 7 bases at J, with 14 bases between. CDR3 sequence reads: CASSSSGVLEQYF. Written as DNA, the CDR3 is TGTGCCAGCAGTTCGTCAGGGGTGTTGGAGCAGTACTTC.

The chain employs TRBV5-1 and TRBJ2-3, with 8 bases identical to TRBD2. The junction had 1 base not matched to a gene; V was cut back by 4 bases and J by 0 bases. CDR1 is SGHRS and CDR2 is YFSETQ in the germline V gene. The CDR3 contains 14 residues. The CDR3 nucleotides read TGCGCCAGCAGCCCTAGCGGGAGCACAGATACGCAGTATTTT. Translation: CASSPSGSTDTQYF.

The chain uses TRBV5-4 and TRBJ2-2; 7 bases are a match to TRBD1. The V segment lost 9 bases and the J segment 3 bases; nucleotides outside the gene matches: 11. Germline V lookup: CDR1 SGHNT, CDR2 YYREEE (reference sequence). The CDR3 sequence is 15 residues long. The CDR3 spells CATEGRQGDTGELFF. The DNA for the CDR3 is TGTGCCACCGAGGGCCGTCAGGGGGACACCGGGGAGCTGTTTTTT.

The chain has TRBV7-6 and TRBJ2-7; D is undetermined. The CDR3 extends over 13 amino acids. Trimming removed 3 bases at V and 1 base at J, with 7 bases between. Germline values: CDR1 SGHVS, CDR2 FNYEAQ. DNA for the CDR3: TGTGCCAGCAGCTTTGTCCCTTCCTACGAGCAGTACTTC. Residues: CASSFVPSYEQYF. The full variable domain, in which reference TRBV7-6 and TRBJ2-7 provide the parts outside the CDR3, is GAGVSQSPRYKVTKRGQDVALRCDPISGHVSLYWYRQALGQGPEFLTYFNYEAQQDKSGLPNDRFSAERPEGSISTLTIQRTEQRDSAMYRCASSFVPSYEQYFGPGTRLTVT.

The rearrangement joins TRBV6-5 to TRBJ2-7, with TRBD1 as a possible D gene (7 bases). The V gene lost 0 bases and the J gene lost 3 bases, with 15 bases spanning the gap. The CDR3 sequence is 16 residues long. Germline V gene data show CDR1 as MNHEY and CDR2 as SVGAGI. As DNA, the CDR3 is TGTGCCAGCAGTTACTCAGATAGACAGGGAGGCTACGAGCAGTACTTC. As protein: CASSYSDRQGGYEQYF.

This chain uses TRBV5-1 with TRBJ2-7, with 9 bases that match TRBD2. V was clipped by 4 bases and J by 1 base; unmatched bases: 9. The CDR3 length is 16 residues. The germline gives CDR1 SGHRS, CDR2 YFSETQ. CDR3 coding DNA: TGCGCCAGCAGCACCGGACTAGCGCCCGGGTCCTACGAGCAGTACTTC. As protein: CASSTGLAPGSYEQYF. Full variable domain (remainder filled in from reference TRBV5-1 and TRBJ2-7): KAGVTQTPRYLIKTRGQQVTLSCSPISGHRSVSWYQQTPGQGLQFLFEYFSETQRNKGNFPGRFSGRQFSNSRSEMNVSTLELGDSALYLCASSTGLAPGSYEQYFGPGTRLTVT.

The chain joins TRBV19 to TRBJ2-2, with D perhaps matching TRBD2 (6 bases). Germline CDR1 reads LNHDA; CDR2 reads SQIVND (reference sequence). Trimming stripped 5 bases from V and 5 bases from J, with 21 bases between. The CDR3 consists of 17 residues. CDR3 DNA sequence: TGTGCCAGTAGTGATGCTCTTTGGCGGGACGGGACCGGGGAGCTGTTTTTT. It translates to CASSDALWRDGTGELFF.

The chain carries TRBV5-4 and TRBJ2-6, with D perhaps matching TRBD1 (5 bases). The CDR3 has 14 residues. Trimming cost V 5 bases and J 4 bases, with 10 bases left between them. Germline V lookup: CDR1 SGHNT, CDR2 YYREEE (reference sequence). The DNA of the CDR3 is TGTGCCAGCAGGGTGGGGCCCGGGGCCAACGTCCTGACTTTC. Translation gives CASRVGPGANVLTF. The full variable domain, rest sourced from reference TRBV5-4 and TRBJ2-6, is ETGVTQSPTHLIKTRGQQVTLRCSSQSGHNTVSWYQQALGQGPQFIFQYYREEENGRGNFPPRFSGLQFPNYSSELNVNALELDDSALYLCASRVGPGANVLTFGAGSRLTVL.

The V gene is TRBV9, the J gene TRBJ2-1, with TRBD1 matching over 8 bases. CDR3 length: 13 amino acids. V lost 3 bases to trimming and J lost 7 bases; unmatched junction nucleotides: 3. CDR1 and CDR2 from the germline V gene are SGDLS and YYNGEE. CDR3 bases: TGTGCCAGCAGCGCGAGGACAGGGAATGAGCAGTTCTTC. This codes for CASSARTGNEQFF.

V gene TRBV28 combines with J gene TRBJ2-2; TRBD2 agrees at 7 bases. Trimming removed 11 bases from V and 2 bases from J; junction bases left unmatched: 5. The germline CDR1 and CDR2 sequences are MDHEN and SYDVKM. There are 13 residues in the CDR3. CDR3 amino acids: CAHGTTNTGELFF. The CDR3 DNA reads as TGTGCCCACGGGACTACAAACACCGGGGAGCTGTTTTTT.